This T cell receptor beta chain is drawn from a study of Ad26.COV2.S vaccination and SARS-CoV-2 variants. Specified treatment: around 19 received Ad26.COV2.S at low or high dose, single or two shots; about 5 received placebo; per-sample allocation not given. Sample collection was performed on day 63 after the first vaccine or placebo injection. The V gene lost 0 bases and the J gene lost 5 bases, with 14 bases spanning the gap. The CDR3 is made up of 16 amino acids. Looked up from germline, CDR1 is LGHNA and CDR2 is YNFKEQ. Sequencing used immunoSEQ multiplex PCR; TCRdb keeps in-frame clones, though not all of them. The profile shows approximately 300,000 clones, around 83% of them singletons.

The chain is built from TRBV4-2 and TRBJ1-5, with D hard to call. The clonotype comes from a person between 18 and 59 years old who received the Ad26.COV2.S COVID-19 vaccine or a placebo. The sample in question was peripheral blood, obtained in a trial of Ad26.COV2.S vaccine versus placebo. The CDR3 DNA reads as TGTGCCAGCAGCCAAGATACGTATAGAGCAGATCAGCCCCAGCATTTT. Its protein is CASSQDTYRADQPQHF.